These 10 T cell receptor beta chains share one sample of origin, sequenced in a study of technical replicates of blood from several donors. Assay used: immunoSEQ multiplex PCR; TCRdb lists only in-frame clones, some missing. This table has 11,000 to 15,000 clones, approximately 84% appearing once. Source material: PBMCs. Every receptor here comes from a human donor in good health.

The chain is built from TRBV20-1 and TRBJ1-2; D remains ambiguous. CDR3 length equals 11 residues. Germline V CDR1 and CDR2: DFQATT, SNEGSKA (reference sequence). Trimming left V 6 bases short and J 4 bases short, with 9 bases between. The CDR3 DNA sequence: TGCAGTGCAGCCCATTCCTATGGCTACACCTTC. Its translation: CSAAHSYGYTF.

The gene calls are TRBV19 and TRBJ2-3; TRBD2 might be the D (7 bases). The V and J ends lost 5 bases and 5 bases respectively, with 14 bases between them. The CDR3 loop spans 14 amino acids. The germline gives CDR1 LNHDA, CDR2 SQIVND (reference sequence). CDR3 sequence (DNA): TGTGCCAGTAGTGCTAGCGGAGGGGGAGATACGCAGTATTTT. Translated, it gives CASSASGGGDTQYF.

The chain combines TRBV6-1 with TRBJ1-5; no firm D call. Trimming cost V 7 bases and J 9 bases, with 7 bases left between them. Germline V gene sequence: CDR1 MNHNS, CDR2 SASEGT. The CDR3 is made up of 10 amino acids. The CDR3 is CASNRRPQHF. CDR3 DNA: TGTGCCAGCAACAGAAGGCCCCAGCATTTT.

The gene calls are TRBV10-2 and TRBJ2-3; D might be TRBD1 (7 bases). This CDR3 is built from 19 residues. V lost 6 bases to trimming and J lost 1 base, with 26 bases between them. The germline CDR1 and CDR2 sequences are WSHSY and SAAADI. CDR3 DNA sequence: TGCGCCAGCAGCCGCAGGGCTGGCGGGACAGTAGGGGGCACAGATACGCAGTATTTT. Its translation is CASSRRAGGTVGGTDTQYF.

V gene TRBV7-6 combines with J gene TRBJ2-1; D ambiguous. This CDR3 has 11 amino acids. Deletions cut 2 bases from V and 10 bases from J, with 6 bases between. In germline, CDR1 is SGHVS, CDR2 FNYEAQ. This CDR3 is CASSLSVEQFF. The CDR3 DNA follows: TGTGCCAGCAGCTTATCGGTAGAGCAGTTCTTC.

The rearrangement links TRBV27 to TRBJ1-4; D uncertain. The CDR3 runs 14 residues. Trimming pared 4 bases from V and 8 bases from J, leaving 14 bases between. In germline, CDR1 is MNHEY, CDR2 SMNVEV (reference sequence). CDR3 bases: TGTGCCAGCAGTTGGCGGTCTGGAAGCGAAAAACTGTTTTTT. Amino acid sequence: CASSWRSGSEKLFF.

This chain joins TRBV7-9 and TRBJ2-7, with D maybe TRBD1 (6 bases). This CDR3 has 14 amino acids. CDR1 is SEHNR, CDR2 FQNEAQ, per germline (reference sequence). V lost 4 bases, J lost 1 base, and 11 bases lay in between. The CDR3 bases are TGTGCCAGCAGCTCCACCACAGGGTCCTACGAGCAGTACTTC. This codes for CASSSTTGSYEQYF.

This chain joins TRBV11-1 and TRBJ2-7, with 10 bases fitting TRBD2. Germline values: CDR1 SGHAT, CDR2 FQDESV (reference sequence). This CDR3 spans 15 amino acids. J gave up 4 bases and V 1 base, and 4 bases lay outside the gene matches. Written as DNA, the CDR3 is TGTGCCAGCAGCTTAGTGGCTAGCGGGAGTTACGAGCAGTACTTC. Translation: CASSLVASGSYEQYF.

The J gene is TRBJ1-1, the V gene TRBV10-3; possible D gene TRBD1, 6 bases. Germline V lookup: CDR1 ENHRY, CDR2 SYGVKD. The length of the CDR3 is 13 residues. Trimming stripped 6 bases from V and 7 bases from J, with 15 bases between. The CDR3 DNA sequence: TGTGCCATCAGCCCACAGGACAGTGGTGAAGCTTTCTTT. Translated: CAISPQDSGEAFF.

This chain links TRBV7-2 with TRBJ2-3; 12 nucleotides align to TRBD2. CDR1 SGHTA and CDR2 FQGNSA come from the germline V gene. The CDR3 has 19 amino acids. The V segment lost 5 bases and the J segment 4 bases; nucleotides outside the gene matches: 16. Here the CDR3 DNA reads TGTGCCAGCAGCCCGGTTTGGCTAGCGGGAGGGCGGGTGGCAGATACGCAGTATTTT. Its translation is CASSPVWLAGGRVADTQYF.